The text below deals with one T cell receptor beta chain. Its cognate antigen has yet to be identified. Base quality data are lacking; no much larger clone is found one base away. V loses 4 bases of germline sequence and J loses 2 bases, and the interval between the two ends is 16 bases. CDR1 and CDR2 were assigned from the germline V gene as SGHDT and YYEEEE. The CDR3, cysteine through phenylalanine, is 15 amino acids long. Only the CDR3 part of the read is kept: 45 bases, read in frame from the first base. This sample stems from a study of shared clonotypes between healthy human individuals (dated by TCRdb to 2020 to 2021). Background on the whole study: The cohort comprised a couple of women and a few men aged 18 to 49 years. For each donor, three plates each were used for CD4 naive and CD4 memory, two plates were used for CD8 naive, and one plate was used for CD8 memory. The study deeply sequenced blood TCR repertoires of several healthy adults to estimate repertoire size and the extent of clonotype sharing between individuals. To increase sequencing depth and limit assay-specific biases, TCR repertoire library preparation and sequencing were carried out by different laboratories using diverse techniques. Between about 0.8 and 8.9 billion PBMCs per donor were obtained by leukapheresis.

Broader findings and caveats from the paper: Across four donors, about 5.2% of naive CD4, 3% to 4% of naive CD8, around 2.5% of memory CD4, and under 0.45% of memory CD8 clonotypes were shared. Compared with non-shared clonotypes, the clonotypes found in all four sorted-subset donors had higher generation probabilities. Pairwise subsampling led to the expectation that sequencing depth would affect the degree of clonotype sharing among donors. Naive subsets generally had larger estimated clonotype richness than memory subsets did. Rarefaction of sorted-subset datasets indicated incomplete sequencing despite the large sequencing depth. Because the study included only a small number of donors, the genetic and exposure-history diversity represented was limited. Only blood was sampled, and tissue TCR repertoires likely differ from those in blood.

For the CD8 naive samples, CD45RO-negative cells were positively selected for CCR7, yielding a CD45RA+CCR7+ population from which TemRA cells were excluded. Donors were healthy HIV-negative adults with no recently reported acute infections or vaccinations. All donors were Caucasian adults living in Nashville, Tennessee, USA. Blood was obtained by leukapheresis, after which PBMCs were separated by Ficoll-Histopaque density gradient centrifugation and cryopreserved in liquid nitrogen vapor phase. Analytical flow cytometry was used to check the purity and quantity of every magnetically sorted T cell population. Each sorted fraction had its genomic DNA isolated and then quantified by UV absorbance on a Nanodrop 2000c. TCR CDR3 regions were amplified from genomic DNA by multiplex PCR using the deep immunoSEQ assay. Genomic DNA extracted from each cell subset was distributed evenly over all wells of several immunoSEQ 96-well plates, and each plate served as one replicate. Each replicate PCR for sorted subsets received around 0.2 ug genomic DNA, equal to about 30,000 T cell genomes. The purified libraries were quantified using a Qubit 3.0 fluorometer, sized with a Bioanalyzer 2100, and then quantified again using the KAPA Library Quantification kit. Each immunoSEQ 96-well plate was sequenced on its own single-read 150-cycle Illumina NextSeq 550 flow cell. Per the original workflow: The immunoSEQ output contained only junctional sequences without quality scores, so filtering could not match that applied to full-length reads. Sequences were annotated with PyIR, a Python wrapper for IgBLAST v1.9, and V/J genes and CDR3 were assigned using IMGT germline references. Reads with weak V/J assignments (E-value above 1e-6), missing CDR3, stop codons, out-of-frame junctions, or ambiguous translated residues were removed. V3J clonotypes were defined by identical inferred V gene, J gene, and CDR3 amino acid sequence. To compute the percentage overlap between repertoires, the number of shared unique clonotypes was divided by the size of the smaller repertoire. Three approaches were used to assess repertoire richness: RTK rarefaction, the Chao1 estimator, and Recon v2.1 estimates of unobserved clonotypes. Generation probabilities for all TCRbeta clonotypes obtained by the gDNA method from several donors were computed using OLGA. As stored in TCRdb, this immuneACCESS dataset retains in-frame rearrangements with V and J assigned. A fraction of the clones does not appear; measured against another copy, unresolved V genes explain less than half of the discrepancy, and the remainder lacks a known reason. That table furnishes V, J and clone size, whereas the DNA furnished D and trimming. Present in this sample are approximately 600,000 clones, roughly 96% of which were seen just once. Over 0.1% of the sample is in the top ten clones.

The chain employs TRBV5-6 and TRBJ2-7; confidence is insufficient to name the D gene. The sequenced material came from naive CD8+ T cells sorted from blood. The meaning of the sample's cell subset or site label: CD45RA+CCR7+. This TCR derives from a woman in her twenties or thirties in good health. The nucleotide sequence reads as follows: TGTGCCAGCAGCCCGGCCCCGGACGGAACCTACGAGCAGTACTTC. It is translated as CASSPAPDGTYEQYF.